This passage covers 22 T cell receptor beta chains from one sample sequenced in a study of T cells in women clearing cervical HPV infection. Generated by immunoSEQ multiplex PCR, the TCRdb table keeps only in-frame clones and is missing some. The sample features some 20,000 clones, with around 5.2% in its top ten. The material sequenced was blood buffy coat. Source of these receptors: a woman between 18 and 69 years old with a cervical HPV16 infection that either progressed to CIN3+ or cleared (not recorded which).

With regard to this clone: The read is 3 residues too short to cover the CDR3 end, so that end is filled in from the germline J gene. The rearrangement joins TRBV7-9 to TRBJ2-2; possible D gene TRBD2, 5 bases. From germline, CDR1 is SEHNR and CDR2 FQNEAQ (reference sequence). This CDR3 has 15 amino acids. CDR3 bases read: TGTGCCAGCAGCTTTAGAGGGCTTAATAATGAAAAG. This translates into CASSFRGLNNEK. The complete CDR3 sequence is CASSFRGLNNEKLFF.

Note on this clone: The DNA ends 3 residues before the CDR3 does, and the rest of the CDR3 is filled in from the germline J gene. J is TRBJ2-7 and V is TRBV30; 10 bases are shared with TRBD1. The CDR3 has 14 amino acids. J lost 1 base, V lost 3 bases, and 3 bases had no gene match. Looked up from germline, CDR1 is GTSNPN and CDR2 is SVGIG (reference sequence). Incomplete CDR3 DNA: TGTGCCTGGAGCCGGGACAGGGGATCCTACGAG. Translating gives CAWSRDRGSYE. In full, the CDR3 reads CAWSRDRGSYEQYF.

CDR3 loop: CASRTQGDFNGYTF. The covered CDR3 bases are TGCGCCAGCAGGACACAGGGGGACTTTAATGGC. The chain carries TRBV10-2 and TRBJ1-2, with 8 bases fitting TRBD1. The read stops 3 residues short of the end of the CDR3; the missing end is completed from the germline J gene. The CDR3 runs to 14 residues. Germline CDR1 reads WSHSY; CDR2 reads SAAADI. The V gene end was trimmed by 6 bases and the J gene end by 6 bases; junction bases not matched to a gene: 9.

Its frequency marks this clone as medium-sized (0.01 to 0.1%). From the germline J gene comes the end of the CDR3, since the read stops 3 residues before it. The J gene is TRBJ2-5, the V gene TRBV7-2; weak D call: TRBD1 (5 bases). Per the germline V gene, CDR1 is SGHTA and CDR2 is FQGNSA. Trimming removed 3 bases from V and 4 bases from J, with 15 bases in between. This CDR3 spans 15 amino acids. The DNA read from the CDR3 is TGTGCCAGCAGCTTCCGGACACCTAATCTAGAGACC. It is translated as CASSFRTPNLET. In full, the CDR3 is CASSFRTPNLETQYF.

The sequenced CDR3 bases are TGCAGTGCTAGGGCAGGGGCATCTAGCACAGATACG. Amino acids: CSARAGASSTDT. The entire CDR3 reads CSARAGASSTDTQYF. This chain uses TRBV20-1 with TRBJ2-3; TRBD1 might be the D (6 bases). The read ends 3 residues early relative to the CDR3; the germline J gene fills the gap. V was shortened by 3 bases and J by 0 bases, with 13 bases between the two germline ends. Germline V gene sequence: CDR1 DFQATT, CDR2 SNEGSKA (reference sequence). There are 15 residues in the CDR3.

In regard to this clone: From the germline J gene comes the end of the CDR3, since the read stops 3 residues before it. The V gene is TRBV28, the J gene TRBJ2-5, with no clear D. The CDR3 spans 12 residues. Trimming left V 3 bases short and J 4 bases short, with 6 bases between. The germline CDR1 and CDR2 sequences are MDHEN and SYDVKM. The sequenced part of the CDR3 DNA is TGTGCCAGCAGTTTCAAAGGAGAGACC. Translation: CASSFKGET. From start to end, the CDR3 is CASSFKGETQYF.

In terms of frequency, this clone is medium-sized. Coverage ceases 3 residues before the CDR3 finishes, and the germline J gene fills in the end. The gene calls are TRBV2 and TRBJ2-3; D is possibly TRBD2 (5 bases). This CDR3 has 14 amino acids. Trimming left V 7 bases short and J 0 bases short, with 11 bases between. Germline loops: CDR1 SNHLY, CDR2 FYNNEI. The sequenced CDR3 bases are TGTGCCAGCAATCCCCGGGGTAGCACAGATACG. It translates to CASNPRGSTDT. The whole CDR3 sequence reads CASNPRGSTDTQYF.

CDR3 amino acids: CAWSVTLRGDSPLHF. Incomplete CDR3 DNA: TGTGCCTGGAGTGTAACACTCCGGGGGGATTCACCC. V gene TRBV30 combines with J gene TRBJ1-6, with D tentatively TRBD1 (5 bases). The observed sequence ends 3 residues before the CDR3 terminus, with the missing tail filled in from the germline J gene. Germline CDR1 reads GTSNPN; CDR2 reads SVGIG (reference sequence). The CDR3 runs 15 residues. V lost 0 bases to trimming and J lost 8 bases, with 14 bases between them.

A note on this clone: The DNA ends 3 residues before the CDR3 does, and the rest of the CDR3 is filled in from the germline J gene. The rearrangement uses TRBV23-1 and TRBJ1-5; 9 bases map to TRBD1. TRBV23-1 is designated an ORF whose function remains uncertain. Trimming removed 0 bases from V and 5 bases from J; junction bases left unmatched: 8. This CDR3 region has 17 residues. CDR3 DNA (partial): TGCGCCAGCAGTCAATCCGTCCGGGACAGGGAAGATCAGCCC. Amino acids: CASSQSVRDREDQP. The whole CDR3 is CASSQSVRDREDQPQHF.

On this clone itself: Coverage ceases 3 residues before the CDR3 finishes, and the germline J gene fills in the end. V is TRBV19 and J is TRBJ1-2, with D perhaps TRBD1 (5 bases). The CDR3 totals 14 residues. Germline V CDR1 and CDR2: LNHDA, SQIVND (reference sequence). The CDR3: CASSSPWDYNDYTF. CDR3 DNA, as far as it was read: TGTGCCAGTAGTAGCCCTTGGGACTACAATGAC.

With respect to this clone: The CDR3 goes on 3 residues after the read ends, and that part is filled in from the germline J gene. This chain links TRBV6-2 or TRBV6-3 with TRBJ2-3, with 11 bases identical to TRBD2. This CDR3 is 17 amino acids long. The V gene's germline CDR1 is MNHEY and CDR2 SVGEGT. Trimming at V came to 6 bases and at J to 2 bases, leaving 10 bases not matched to a gene. The part of the CDR3 DNA that was read is TGTGCCAGCAGACCTACTAGCGGGGGCCCCCTCACAGATACG. The encoded protein is CASRPTSGGPLTDT. The entire CDR3 protein is CASRPTSGGPLTDTQYF.

Note on this clone: The junction and the germline gene differ at one end; a read error may be behind it. The read terminates 3 residues ahead of where the CDR3 ends, so the germline J gene completes it. V and J are TRBV2 and TRBJ2-2; D is possibly TRBD1 (6 bases). From germline, CDR1 is SNHLY and CDR2 FYNNEI. This CDR3 is 13 amino acids long. The CDR3 bases that were read are TGTGCCATCAGGACAGCGAACATCGGGGAG. Amino acids: CAIRTANIGE. The full CDR3 protein reads CAIRTANIGELFF.

Notes on this clone: The CDR3 end lies 3 residues beyond the end of the read and is filled in from the germline J gene. The chain employs TRBV7-9 and TRBJ2-7, with 8 bases identical to TRBD1. The V gene end was trimmed by 2 bases and the J gene end by 5 bases; junction bases not matched to a gene: 2. Germline lookup yields CDR1 SEHNR and CDR2 FQNEAQ (reference sequence). This CDR3 spans 13 amino acids. The sequenced part of the CDR3 DNA is TGTGCCAGCAGCTTAATGGACAGGGACGAG. Its protein is CASSLMDRDE. The CDR3, in full, reads CASSLMDRDEQYF.

In the case of this clone: The read ends 3 residues shy of where the CDR3 ends; the end is completed using the germline J gene. The chain joins TRBV28 to TRBJ2-5, with 9 bases that match TRBD1. The CDR3 contains 14 residues. V shed 5 bases, J shed 6 bases, and the junction held 7 bases outside the gene matches. The germline gives CDR1 MDHEN, CDR2 SYDVKM. Incomplete CDR3 DNA: TGTGCCAGCAGTGTACCAGGGACAGGGCAGACC. Amino acids: CASSVPGTGQT. The whole CDR3 reads CASSVPGTGQTQYF.

As concerns this clone: The read falls 3 residues short of the CDR3 end, and the missing part is taken from the germline J gene. The genes are TRBV2 and TRBJ2-5, with 7 bases aligning to TRBD1. The CDR3 runs 15 residues. Germline assignment: CDR1 SNHLY and CDR2 FYNNEI. J gave up 5 bases and V 7 bases, and 13 bases lay outside the gene matches. CDR3 bases read: TGTGCCAGCACCGAGGTAGACAGGGTGATTGAGACC. This translates into CASTEVDRVIET. The entire CDR3 protein reads CASTEVDRVIETQYF.

This clone ranks as medium-sized in terms of frequency. The CDR3 end falls 3 residues outside the read, so it is completed with the germline J gene. The V call is TRBV7-2, the J call TRBJ2-3; TRBD2 is a possible D gene (6 bases). There are 15 residues in the CDR3. Germline assignment: CDR1 SGHTA and CDR2 FQGNSA. Trimming stripped 1 base from V and 0 bases from J, with 8 bases between. CDR3: CASSLVGTSTDTQYF. The sequenced CDR3 bases are TGTGCCAGCAGCTTAGTAGGGACTAGCACAGATACG.

About this clone itself: The read ends 3 residues early relative to the CDR3; the germline J gene fills the gap. The rearrangement links TRBV4-1 to TRBJ1-5, with D hard to call. V lost 1 base to trimming and J lost 1 base, with 8 bases between them. CDR1 is MGHRA, CDR2 YSYEKL, per germline. The CDR3 runs to 15 residues. CDR3 DNA (partial): TGCGCCAGCAGCCAAGTGGACTCAAGCAATCAGCCC. It encodes CASSQVDSSNQP. The CDR3 in its entirety is CASSQVDSSNQPQHF.

In regard to this clone: The read comes to an end 3 residues before the CDR3 does, leaving the germline J gene to fill in the end. The J gene is TRBJ2-3, the V gene TRBV19; maybe TRBD1 (5 bases). Trimming pared 3 bases from V and 3 bases from J, leaving 10 bases between. CDR1 is LNHDA and CDR2 is SQIVND in the germline V gene (reference sequence). CDR3 length: 14 amino acids. The CDR3 bases that were read are TGTGCCAGTAGTATTAAGGGGAAAACAGATACG. As protein: CASSIKGKTDT. The whole CDR3 protein is CASSIKGKTDTQYF.

Remarks on this clone: The DNA ends 3 residues before the CDR3 does, and the rest of the CDR3 is filled in from the germline J gene. This chain links TRBV7-2 with TRBJ2-5; TRBD2 is a possible D gene (6 bases). The CDR3 covers 15 residues. CDR1 is SGHTA and CDR2 is FQGNSA in the germline V gene. V was clipped by 1 base and J by 4 bases, with 13 bases between them. The CDR3 spells CASSLGGDGGETQYF. CDR3 bases read: TGTGCCAGCAGCTTAGGTGGGGACGGGGGAGAGACC.

About this clone itself: The read terminates 3 residues ahead of where the CDR3 ends, so the germline J gene completes it. This chain links TRBV27 with TRBJ2-1, with D unclear. The length of the CDR3 is 16 residues. From germline, CDR1 is MNHEY and CDR2 SMNVEV (reference sequence). V shed 7 bases and J shed 2 bases, with 18 bases lying between them. The CDR3: CASTQKRSLTYNEQFF. The sequenced part of the CDR3 DNA is TGTGCCAGCACCCAGAAGAGGTCCCTCACCTACAATGAG.

The part of the CDR3 DNA that was read is TGTGCCAGCAGCCCTATTACCGGGGAG. This codes for CASSPITGE. Given in full, the CDR3 is CASSPITGELFF. J is TRBJ2-2 and V is TRBV2; no definite D call. The read ends 3 residues early relative to the CDR3; the germline J gene fills the gap. This CDR3 spans 12 amino acids. CDR1 and CDR2 (germline): SNHLY, FYNNEI. Trimming removed 6 bases at V and 5 bases at J, with 7 bases between.

Details on this clone: The read ends 3 residues early relative to the CDR3; the germline J gene fills the gap. The chain couples TRBV7-9 to TRBJ2-3; the match to TRBD1 covers 9 bases. Germline lookup yields CDR1 SEHNR and CDR2 FQNEAQ (reference sequence). This CDR3 is 15 amino acids long. The CDR3 DNA, read in part, is TGTGCCAGCAGCGTAACCGGGACAGGGAAAGAGACG. This translates into CASSVTGTGKET. The CDR3, in full, reads CASSVTGTGKETQYF.